The T cell receptor beta chain under discussion was sequenced for a study of cytomegalovirus exposure and HLA in healthy donors. This CDR3 has 11 residues. The V gene's germline CDR1 is SGHRS and CDR2 YFSETQ. V was clipped by 0 bases and J by 9 bases, with 4 bases between them. The PCR employed 60 Vbeta primers together with 13 Jbeta primers. Repertoires were generated with immunoSEQ multiplex PCR, while TCRdb's copy carries only in-frame clones and drops some. The repertoire holds under 100,000 clones, with more than 75% as singletons. The sequence was obtained from a human donor in good health. The genes are TRBV5-1 and TRBJ2-1; D is unresolved. Material for sequencing was PBMCs. CDR3 in DNA: TGCGCCAGCAGCTTGGATAGTGAGCAGTTCTTC. It codes for CASSLDSEQFF.